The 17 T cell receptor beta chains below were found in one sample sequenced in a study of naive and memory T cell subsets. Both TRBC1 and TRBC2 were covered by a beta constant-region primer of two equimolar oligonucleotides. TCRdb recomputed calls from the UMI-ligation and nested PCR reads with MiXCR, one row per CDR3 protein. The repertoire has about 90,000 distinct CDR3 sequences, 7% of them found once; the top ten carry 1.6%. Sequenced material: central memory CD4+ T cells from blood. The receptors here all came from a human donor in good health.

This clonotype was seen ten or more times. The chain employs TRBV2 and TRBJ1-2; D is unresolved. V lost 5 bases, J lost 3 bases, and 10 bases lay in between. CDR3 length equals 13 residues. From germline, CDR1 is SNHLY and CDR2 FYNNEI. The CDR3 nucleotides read TGTGCCAGCAGTCCTCAGGAGGACTATGGCTACACCTTC. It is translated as CASSPQEDYGYTF.

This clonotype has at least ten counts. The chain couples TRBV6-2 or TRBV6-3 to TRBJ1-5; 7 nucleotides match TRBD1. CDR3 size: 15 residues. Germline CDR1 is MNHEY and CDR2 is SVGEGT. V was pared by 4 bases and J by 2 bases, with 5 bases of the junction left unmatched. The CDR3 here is CASSLGGGGNQPQHF. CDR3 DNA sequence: TGTGCCAGCAGTTTGGGAGGGGGCGGCAATCAGCCCCAGCATTTT.

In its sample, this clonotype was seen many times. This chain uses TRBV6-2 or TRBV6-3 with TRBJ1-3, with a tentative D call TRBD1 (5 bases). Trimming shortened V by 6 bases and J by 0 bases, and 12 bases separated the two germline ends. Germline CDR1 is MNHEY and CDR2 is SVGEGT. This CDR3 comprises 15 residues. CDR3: CASSPDRNSGNTIYF. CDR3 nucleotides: TGTGCCAGCAGCCCAGACAGAAACTCTGGAAACACCATATATTTT.

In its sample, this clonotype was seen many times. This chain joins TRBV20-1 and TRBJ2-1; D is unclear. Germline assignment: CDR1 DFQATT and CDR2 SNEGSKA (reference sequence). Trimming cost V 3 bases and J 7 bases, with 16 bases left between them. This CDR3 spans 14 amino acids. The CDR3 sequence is CSASMDVQANEQFF. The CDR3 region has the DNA TGCAGTGCTAGCATGGACGTCCAAGCGAATGAGCAGTTCTTC.

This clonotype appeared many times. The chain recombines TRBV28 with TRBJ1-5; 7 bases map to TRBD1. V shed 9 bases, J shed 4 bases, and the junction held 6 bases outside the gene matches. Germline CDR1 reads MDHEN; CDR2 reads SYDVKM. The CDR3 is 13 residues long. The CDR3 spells CARRGPGNQPQHF. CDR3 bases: TGTGCCAGAAGGGGGCCAGGGAATCAGCCCCAGCATTTT.

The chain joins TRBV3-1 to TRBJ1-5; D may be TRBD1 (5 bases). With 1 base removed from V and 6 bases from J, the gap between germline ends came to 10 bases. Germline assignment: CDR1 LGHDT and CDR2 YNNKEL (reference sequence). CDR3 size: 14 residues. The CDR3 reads CASSQGPGGQPQHF. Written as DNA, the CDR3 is TGTGCCAGCAGCCAAGGACCTGGGGGTCAGCCCCAGCATTTT.

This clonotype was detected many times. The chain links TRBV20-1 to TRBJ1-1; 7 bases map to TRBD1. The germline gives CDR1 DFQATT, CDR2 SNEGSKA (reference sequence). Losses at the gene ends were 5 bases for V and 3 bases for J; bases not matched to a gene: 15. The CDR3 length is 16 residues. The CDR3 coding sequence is TGCAGTGCTCCCCAGGGGGGGAGTTCCGTACACACTGAAGCTTTCTTT. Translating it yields CSAPQGGSSVHTEAFF.

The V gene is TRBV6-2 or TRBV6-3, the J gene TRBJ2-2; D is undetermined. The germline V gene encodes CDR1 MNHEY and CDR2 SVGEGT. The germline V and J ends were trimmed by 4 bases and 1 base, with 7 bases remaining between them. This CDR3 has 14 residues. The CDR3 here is CASSSGVNTGELFF. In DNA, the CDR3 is TGTGCCAGCAGTTCAGGAGTGAACACCGGGGAGCTGTTTTTT.

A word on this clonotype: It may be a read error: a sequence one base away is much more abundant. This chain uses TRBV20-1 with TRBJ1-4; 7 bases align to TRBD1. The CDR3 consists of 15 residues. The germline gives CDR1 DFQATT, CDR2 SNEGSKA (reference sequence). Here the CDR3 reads CSTRPLGQKNEKLFF. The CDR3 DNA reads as TGCAGTACTAGGCCCCTGGGACAGAAGAATGAAAAACTGTTTTTT.

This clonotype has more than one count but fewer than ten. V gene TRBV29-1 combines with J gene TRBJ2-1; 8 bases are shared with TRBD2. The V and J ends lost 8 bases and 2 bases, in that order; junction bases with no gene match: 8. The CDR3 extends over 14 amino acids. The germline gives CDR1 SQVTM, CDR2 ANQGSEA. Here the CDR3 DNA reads TGCAGCTGGGGTCGAGCGGGAGCCTACAATGAGCAGTTCTTC. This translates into CSWGRAGAYNEQFF.

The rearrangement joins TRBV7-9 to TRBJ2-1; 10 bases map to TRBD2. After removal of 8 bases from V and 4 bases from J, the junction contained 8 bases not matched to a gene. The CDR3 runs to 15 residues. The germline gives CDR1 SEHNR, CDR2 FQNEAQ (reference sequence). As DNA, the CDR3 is TGTGCCAGCCCCCCAGGGACTAGCGTTTACAATGAGCAGTTCTTC. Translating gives CASPPGTSVYNEQFF.

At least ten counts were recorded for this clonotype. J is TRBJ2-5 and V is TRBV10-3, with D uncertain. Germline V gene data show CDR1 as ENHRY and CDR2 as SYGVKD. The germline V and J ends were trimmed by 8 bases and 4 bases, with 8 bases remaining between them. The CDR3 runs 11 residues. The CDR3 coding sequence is TGTGCCATCGCCGAAAGAGAGACCCAGTACTTC. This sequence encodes CAIAERETQYF.

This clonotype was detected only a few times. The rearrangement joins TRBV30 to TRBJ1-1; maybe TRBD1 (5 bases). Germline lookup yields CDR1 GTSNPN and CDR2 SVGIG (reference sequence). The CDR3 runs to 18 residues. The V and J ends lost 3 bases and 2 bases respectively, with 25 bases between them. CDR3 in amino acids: CAWRDLRRGLRSNTEAFF. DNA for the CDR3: TGTGCCTGGAGGGACCTGAGGCGGGGCCTTCGATCTAACACTGAAGCTTTCTTT. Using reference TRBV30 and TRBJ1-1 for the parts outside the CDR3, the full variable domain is SQTIHQWPATLVQPVGSPLSLECTVEGTSNPNLYWYRQAAGRGLQLLFYSVGIGQISSEVPQNLSASRPQDRQFILSSKKLLLSDSGFYLCAWRDLRRGLRSNTEAFFGQGTRLTVV.

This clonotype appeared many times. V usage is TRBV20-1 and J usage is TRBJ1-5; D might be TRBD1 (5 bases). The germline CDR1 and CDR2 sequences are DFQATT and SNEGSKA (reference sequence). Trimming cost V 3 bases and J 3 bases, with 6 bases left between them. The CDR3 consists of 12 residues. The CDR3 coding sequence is TGCAGTGCTAGCAGGGCCAATCAGCCCCAGCATTTT. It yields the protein CSASRANQPQHF.

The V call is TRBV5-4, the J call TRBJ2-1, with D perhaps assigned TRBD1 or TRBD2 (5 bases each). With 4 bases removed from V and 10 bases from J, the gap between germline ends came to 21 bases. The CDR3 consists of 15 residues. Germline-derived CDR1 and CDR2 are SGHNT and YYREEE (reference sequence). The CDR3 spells CASSQGTPNRGEQFF. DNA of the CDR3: TGTGCCAGCAGCCAAGGGACCCCGAATCGGGGAGAGCAGTTCTTC.

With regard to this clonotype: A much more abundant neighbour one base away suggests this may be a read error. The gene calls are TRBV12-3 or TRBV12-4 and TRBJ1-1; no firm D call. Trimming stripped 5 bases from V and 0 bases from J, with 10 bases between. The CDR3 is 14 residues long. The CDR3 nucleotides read TGTGCCAGCAGTGTTCAGCTTATGAACACTGAAGCTTTCTTT. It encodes CASSVQLMNTEAFF.

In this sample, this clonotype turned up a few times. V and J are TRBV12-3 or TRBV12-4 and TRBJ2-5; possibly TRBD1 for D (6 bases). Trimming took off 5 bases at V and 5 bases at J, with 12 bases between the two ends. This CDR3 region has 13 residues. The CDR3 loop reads CASSRQDRETQYF. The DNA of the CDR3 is TGTGCCAGCAGTAGACAGGACCGGGAGACCCAGTACTTC.